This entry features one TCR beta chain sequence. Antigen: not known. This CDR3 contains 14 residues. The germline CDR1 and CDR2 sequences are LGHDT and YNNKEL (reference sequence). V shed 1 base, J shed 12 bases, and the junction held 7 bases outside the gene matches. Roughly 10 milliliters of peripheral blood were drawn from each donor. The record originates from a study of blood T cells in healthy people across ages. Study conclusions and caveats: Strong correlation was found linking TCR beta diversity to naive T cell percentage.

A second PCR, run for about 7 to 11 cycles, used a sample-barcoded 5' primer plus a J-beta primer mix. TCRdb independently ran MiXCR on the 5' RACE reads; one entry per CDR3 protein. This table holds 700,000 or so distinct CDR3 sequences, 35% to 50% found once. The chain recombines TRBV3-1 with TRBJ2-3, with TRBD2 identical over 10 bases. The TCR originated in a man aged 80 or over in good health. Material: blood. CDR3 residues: CASSQGSGGASQYF. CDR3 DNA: TGTGCCAGCAGCCAAGGGAGCGGGGGGGCCTCACAGTATTTT.